This T cell receptor beta chain was sequenced during a study of blood T cells in healthy people across ages. Study results and caveats: Long-lived and aged donors differed, with more naive CD4+ cells and higher diversity in the long-lived.

To note about this clonotype: As yet, its antigen is unknown.

Next came a second PCR, run for about 6 to 12 cycles, which used a sample-barcoded 5' primer along with a J-beta primer mix. TCRdb itself ran the 5' RACE reads through MiXCR, one entry per CDR3 protein. The table records roughly 800,000 distinct CDR3 sequences, 58% of them present only once. Donors ranged from 6 to 90 years old and were healthy Caucasians in Russia. Isolated PBMCs totaled at least 6 million in each sample. This TCR derives from a man between 25 and 39 years old in good health. The specimen sequenced was blood.

DNA for the CDR3: TGCGCCAGCAGCCCGGGGGTGGGGGCGCCCTCCTACAATGAGCAGTTCTTC. Amino acid sequence: CASSPGVGAPSYNEQFF. The chain has TRBV5-1 and TRBJ2-1; D tentatively fits TRBD1 or TRBD2 (6 bases each). Trimming removed 4 bases at V and 0 bases at J, with 17 bases between. This CDR3 contains 17 residues. In germline, CDR1 is SGHRS, CDR2 YFSETQ.